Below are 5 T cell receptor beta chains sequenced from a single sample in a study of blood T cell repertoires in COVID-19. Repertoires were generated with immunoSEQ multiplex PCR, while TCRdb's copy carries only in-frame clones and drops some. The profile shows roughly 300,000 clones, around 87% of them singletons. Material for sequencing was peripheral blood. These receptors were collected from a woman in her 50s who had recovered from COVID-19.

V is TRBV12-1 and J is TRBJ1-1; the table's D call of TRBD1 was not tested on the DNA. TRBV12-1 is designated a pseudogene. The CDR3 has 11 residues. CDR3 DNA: TGTGCCAGCAGCTCGACAGGGAGAGCTTTCTTT. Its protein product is CASSSTGRAFF.

The CDR3 reads CASSQQDRVNEKLFF. CDR3 in DNA: TGCGCCAGCAGCCAACAGGACAGGGTAAATGAAAAACTGTTTTTT. This chain connects TRBV4-1 to TRBJ1-4, with 8 bases identical to TRBD1. Per germline, CDR1 MGHRA and CDR2 YSYEKL. The CDR3 sequence is 15 residues long. J was trimmed by 5 bases and V by 2 bases; bases with no gene match: 4.

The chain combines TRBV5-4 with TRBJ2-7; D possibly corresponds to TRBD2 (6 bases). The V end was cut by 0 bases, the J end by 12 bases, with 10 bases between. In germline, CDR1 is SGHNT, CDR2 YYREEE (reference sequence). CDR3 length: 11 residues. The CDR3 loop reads CASSLAGVAYF. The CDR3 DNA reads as TGTGCCAGCAGCTTGGCGGGGGTAGCGTACTTC.

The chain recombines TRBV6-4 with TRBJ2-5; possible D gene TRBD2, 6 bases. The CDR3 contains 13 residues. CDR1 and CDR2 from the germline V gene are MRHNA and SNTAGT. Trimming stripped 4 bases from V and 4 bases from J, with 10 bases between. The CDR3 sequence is CASSVDGGETQYF. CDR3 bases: TGTGCCAGCAGTGTAGACGGGGGAGAGACCCAGTACTTC.

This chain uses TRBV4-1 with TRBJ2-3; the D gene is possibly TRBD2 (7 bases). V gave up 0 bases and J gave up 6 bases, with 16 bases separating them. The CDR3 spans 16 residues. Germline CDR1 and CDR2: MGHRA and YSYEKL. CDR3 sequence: CASSQDSGGGMDTQYF. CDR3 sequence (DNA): TGCGCCAGCAGCCAAGATAGTGGCGGGGGCATGGATACGCAGTATTTT.